This passage covers 10 T cell receptor beta chains from one sample sequenced in a study of T cell responses to AZD1222 COVID-19 vaccine. TCRdb keeps only in-frame clones here, not all; method: immunoSEQ multiplex PCR. The sample contains some 140,000 clones, approximately 90% of which appear only once. The sample here was peripheral blood, taken on day 0 of AZD1222 vaccination. The receptors originated from an adult in good health.

The chain combines TRBV28 with TRBJ1-1; the match to TRBD1 covers 8 bases. CDR1 is MDHEN and CDR2 is SYDVKM in the germline V gene. V shed 3 bases, J shed 7 bases, and the junction held 1 base outside the gene matches. The CDR3 totals 12 residues. CDR3 in amino acids: CASSFGTGEAFF. For the CDR3, the DNA is TGTGCCAGCAGTTTTGGGACAGGTGAAGCTTTCTTT.

The V gene is TRBV19, the J gene TRBJ1-5; 7 bases agree with TRBD1. The germline V gene has CDR1 LNHDA and CDR2 SQIVND (reference sequence). With 3 bases clipped from V and 7 bases from J, the junction kept 6 bases outside the gene matches. The CDR3 is made up of 14 amino acids. CDR3 protein: CASSIQGGGQPQHF. As DNA, the CDR3 is TGTGCCAGTAGTATTCAGGGGGGAGGGCAGCCCCAGCATTTT.

V is TRBV29-1 and J is TRBJ2-6; D remains ambiguous. This CDR3 is built from 13 residues. CDR1 SQVTM and CDR2 ANQGSEA come from the germline V gene. V was shortened by 7 bases and J by 6 bases, with 13 bases between the two germline ends. The CDR3 loop is CSGPGPAANVLTF. CDR3 coding DNA: TGCAGCGGACCTGGACCTGCGGCCAACGTCCTGACTTTC. The variable domain in full, with the rest retrieved from reference TRBV29-1 and TRBJ2-6, is SAVISQKPSRDICQRGTSLTIQCQVDSQVTMMFWYRQQPGQSLTLIATANQGSEATYESGFVIDKFPISRPNLTFSTLTVSNMSPEDSSIYLCSGPGPAANVLTFGAGSRLTVL.

The chain employs TRBV11-3 and TRBJ2-5, with D perhaps TRBD1 (5 bases). This CDR3 has 12 residues. Trimming left V 3 bases short and J 5 bases short, with 7 bases between. Germline V CDR1 and CDR2: SGHNT, YENEEA. The CDR3 nucleotides read TGTGCCAGCAGCTTCCGACAGGAGACCCAGTACTTC. It is translated as CASSFRQETQYF.

The sample holds one count of this clone. The rearrangement joins TRBV5-1 to TRBJ2-3; D might be TRBD2 (6 bases). The V gene lost 0 bases and the J gene lost 4 bases, with 6 bases spanning the gap. CDR3 length: 13 residues. Germline V gives CDR1 SGHRS, CDR2 YFSETQ. The CDR3 spells CASSLGLADTQYF. The CDR3 DNA reads as TGCGCCAGCAGCTTGGGACTAGCAGATACGCAGTATTTT.

The chain carries TRBV9 and TRBJ1-2; D remains unclear. Germline CDR1 reads SGDLS; CDR2 reads YYNGEE. The CDR3 is 14 residues long. Trimming left V 3 bases short and J 8 bases short, with 17 bases between. The CDR3: CASSAIGLSLGYTF. The CDR3 DNA follows: TGTGCCAGCAGCGCTATTGGGCTATCTCTAGGCTACACCTTC.

The chain joins TRBV6-2 or TRBV6-3 to TRBJ2-1; 12 positions agree with TRBD2. V lost 2 bases and J lost 8; bases outside the gene matches: 7. The CDR3 extends over 16 amino acids. Germline CDR1 MNHEY, CDR2 SVGEGT. CDR3 coding DNA: TGTGCCAGCAGTTACCATACTAGCGGGAGGACCGATGAGCAGTTCTTC. It translates to CASSYHTSGRTDEQFF.

This rearrangement joins TRBV28 to TRBJ1-5; D might be TRBD1 (5 bases). With 5 bases removed from V and 2 bases from J, the gap between germline ends came to 28 bases. From germline, CDR1 is MDHEN and CDR2 SYDVKM. The CDR3 loop spans 20 amino acids. DNA of the CDR3: TGTGCCAGCAGTCTCCCCGGGGCACAGGTCGGGGTTGTGGGCAATCAGCCCCAGCATTTT. This gives the protein CASSLPGAQVGVVGNQPQHF.

This clone was detected only once. V usage is TRBV7-9 and J usage is TRBJ2-3; 8 nucleotides agree with TRBD2. CDR3 size: 18 residues. Trimming removed 1 base from V and 2 bases from J; junction bases left unmatched: 11. Per germline, CDR1 SEHNR and CDR2 FQNEAQ (reference sequence). In DNA form, the CDR3 reads TGTGCCAGCAGCTTAGAAAGATGGACTAGCCCGGACACAGATACGCAGTATTTT. Translating gives CASSLERWTSPDTDTQYF.

The J gene is TRBJ1-6, the V gene TRBV4-1, with a possible D match to TRBD1 (6 bases). The CDR3 has 15 amino acids. The V gene lost 5 bases and the J gene lost 8 bases, with 16 bases spanning the gap. Germline CDR1 is MGHRA and CDR2 is YSYEKL. The CDR3 sequence is CASSLSGTSDSPLHF. In DNA form, the CDR3 reads TGCGCCAGCAGCTTATCCGGGACATCCGATTCACCCCTCCACTTT.